These 10 T cell receptor beta chains were all obtained from the same sample, sequenced in a study of preoperative IRX-2 immunotherapy in early breast cancer. As to treatment: preoperative locoregional IRX-2 cytokine immunotherapy. Clones were read by immunoSEQ multiplex PCR, and TCRdb kept only the in-frame ones, dropping some. The data show about 62,000 clones, around 94% seen once. Sample collection occurred from a patient treated with IRX-2 immunotherapy. Every receptor here comes from a human donor with breast cancer.

The chain recombines TRBV11-1 with TRBJ2-7; 7 bases match TRBD1. CDR1 SGHAT and CDR2 FQDESV come from the germline V gene (reference sequence). Trimming cost V 5 bases and J 2 bases; bases outside gene matches: 9. The CDR3 sequence is 15 residues long. CDR3 in DNA: TGTGCCAGCAGCCCCCCCGGACAGGCCGCCTACGAGCAGTACTTC. Its protein product is CASSPPGQAAYEQYF.

The gene calls are TRBV18 and TRBJ2-7, with 9 positions matching TRBD1. The CDR3 loop spans 13 amino acids. Germline CDR1 is KGHSH and CDR2 is LQKENI. Trimming at V came to 4 bases and at J to 3 bases, leaving 1 base not matched to a gene. The CDR3 DNA is TGTGCCAGCTCACTGACAGGGGGCTACGAGCAGTACTTC. It codes for CASSLTGGYEQYF.

The chain combines TRBV28 with TRBJ1-4; D is perhaps TRBD1 (5 bases). Trimming cost V 10 bases and J 0 bases, with 12 bases left between them. This CDR3 region has 14 residues. Germline CDR1 MDHEN, CDR2 SYDVKM. CDR3 bases: TGTGCCACCGAGGGGTCTGCAACTAATGAAAAACTGTTTTTT. The encoded protein is CATEGSATNEKLFF.

The chain links TRBV30 to TRBJ2-7, with 8 positions matching TRBD2. The V and J ends lost 2 bases and 2 bases, in that order; junction bases with no gene match: 8. The CDR3 is 15 amino acids. Germline CDR1 reads GTSNPN; CDR2 reads SVGIG (reference sequence). CDR3 in amino acids: CAWSLAGGNPYEQYF. CDR3 nucleotide sequence: TGTGCCTGGAGTTTGGCGGGAGGCAACCCCTACGAGCAGTACTTC.

In this sample, this clone turned up a few times. This chain links TRBV5-1 with TRBJ2-1, with 11 nucleotides matching TRBD2. V lost 4 bases to trimming and J lost 9 bases; unmatched junction nucleotides: 9. Per the germline V gene, CDR1 is SGHRS and CDR2 is YFSETQ. The CDR3 length is 15 residues. The CDR3: CASSVTSGGLVEQFF. The CDR3 DNA sequence: TGCGCCAGCAGCGTAACTAGCGGGGGACTGGTTGAGCAGTTCTTC.

The chain uses TRBV4-1 and TRBJ1-1; D uncertain. Germline V gene data show CDR1 as MGHRA and CDR2 as YSYEKL. This CDR3 spans 14 amino acids. The V gene lost 2 bases and the J gene lost 6 bases, with 13 bases spanning the gap. Written as DNA, the CDR3 is TGCGCCAGCAGCCAACTGCTGGGTGTCTCTGAAGCTTTCTTT. It encodes CASSQLLGVSEAFF.

V is TRBV6-5 and J is TRBJ2-7; no definite D call. The CDR3 has 13 amino acids. Germline V CDR1 and CDR2: MNHEY, SVGAGI. V was trimmed by 11 bases and J by 0 bases, leaving 14 bases between them. CDR3 nucleotide sequence: TGTGCCTGTAAGGGCAGGAACTCCTACGAGCAGTACTTC. Encoded protein: CACKGRNSYEQYF.

This clone was detected once. In DNA, the CDR3 is TGTGCCAGCACCATATCAACTAATGAAAAACTGTTTTTT. Translating gives CASTISTNEKLFF. The chain combines TRBV7-9 with TRBJ1-4; D is uncertain. Germline-derived CDR1 and CDR2 are SEHNR and FQNEAQ (reference sequence). The V end lost 7 bases, the J end lost 0 bases, and 6 bases lay between the germline ends. CDR3 length: 13 residues.

This rearrangement joins TRBV7-2 to TRBJ1-1; tentative D call: TRBD1 (6 bases). The ends were cut back, 5 bases at V and 0 bases at J, with 19 bases in the middle. Germline V gene data show CDR1 as SGHTA and CDR2 as FQGNSA. CDR3 length equals 17 residues. The CDR3 spells CASSTDRTGYVNTEAFF. The CDR3 coding sequence is TGTGCCAGCAGCACCGACAGGACGGGCTATGTGAACACTGAAGCTTTCTTT.

V gene TRBV18 combines with J gene TRBJ2-7, with 10 positions matching TRBD1. The germline CDR1 and CDR2 sequences are KGHSH and LQKENI. The CDR3 runs to 16 residues. With V trimmed by 3 bases and J by 7 bases, 12 bases remained unmatched. CDR3 in DNA: TGTGCCAGCTCACCGCTCCCTCGGACAGGGGGGATGGAGCAGTACTTC. The encoded protein is CASSPLPRTGGMEQYF.